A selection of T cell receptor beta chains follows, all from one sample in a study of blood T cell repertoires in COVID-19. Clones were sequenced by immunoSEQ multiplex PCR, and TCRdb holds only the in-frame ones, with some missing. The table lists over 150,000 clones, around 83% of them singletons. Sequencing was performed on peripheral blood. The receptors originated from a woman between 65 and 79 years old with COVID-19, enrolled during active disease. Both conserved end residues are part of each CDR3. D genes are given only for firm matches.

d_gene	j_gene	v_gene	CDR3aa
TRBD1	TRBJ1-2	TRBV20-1	CSASWAGGNYGYTF
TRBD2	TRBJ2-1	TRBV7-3	CASSPFVASGRNYNEQFF
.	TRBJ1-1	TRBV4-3	CASSQGRPGSTEAFF
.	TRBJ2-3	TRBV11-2	CASSLDLGQSIDTQYF
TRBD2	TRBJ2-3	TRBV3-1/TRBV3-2	CASGKGFSGTSGRGSTDTQYF
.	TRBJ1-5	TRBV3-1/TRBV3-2	CASSQGSSSYNQPQHF
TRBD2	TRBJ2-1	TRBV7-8	CASSHTGLEFEQFF
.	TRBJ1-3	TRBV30	CAWRAEGNTIYF
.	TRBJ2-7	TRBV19	CASSMRTNEQYF
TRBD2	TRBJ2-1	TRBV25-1	CASSLIGGSYNEQFF
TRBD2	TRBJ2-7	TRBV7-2	CASSLVRTSYEQYF
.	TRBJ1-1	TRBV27	CASRRLGQHRNTEAFF
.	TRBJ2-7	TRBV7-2	CASSSQRLYEQYF
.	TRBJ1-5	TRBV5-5	CASSLIGGNQPQHF
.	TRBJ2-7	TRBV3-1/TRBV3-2	CASSQDSRAGNYEQYF
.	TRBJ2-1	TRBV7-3	CASSLRSSEQFF
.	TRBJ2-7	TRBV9	CASSGGDAYSYEQYF
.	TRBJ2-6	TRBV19	CASSRGGRFSSGANVLTF
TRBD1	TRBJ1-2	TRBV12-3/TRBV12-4	CASRSTGYYGYTF
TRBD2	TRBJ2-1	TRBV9	CASSVSGRGGNEQFF
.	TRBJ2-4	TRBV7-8	CASSLRLAKNIQYF
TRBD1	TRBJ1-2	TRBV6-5	CASSNRDRGGGYTF
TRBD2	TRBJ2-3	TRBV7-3	CASSDGTTGNGDTQYF
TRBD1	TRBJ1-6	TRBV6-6	CASSLTRGTGYSSPLHF
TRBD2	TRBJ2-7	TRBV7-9	CASSLGLAAFYEQYF
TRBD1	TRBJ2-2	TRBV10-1	CASSESDRDQAGELFF
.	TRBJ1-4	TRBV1	CTSSQEQPKGQVKDEKLFF
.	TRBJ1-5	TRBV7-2	CASSLGGGAQPQHF
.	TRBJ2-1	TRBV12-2	CASRLDEAGGYCEQFF
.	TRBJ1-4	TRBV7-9	CASSPQQGGGEKLFF
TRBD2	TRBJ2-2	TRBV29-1	CSVLTSGVGTGELFF
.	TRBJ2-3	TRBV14	CASSRERALLTDTQYF
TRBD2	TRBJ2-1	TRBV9	CASSVGLAAYNEQFF
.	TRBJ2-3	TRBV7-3	CASSLTPEGNTQYF
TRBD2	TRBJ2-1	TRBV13	CASSPPGLAGVVNEQFF
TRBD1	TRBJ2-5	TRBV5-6	CASSQDDRGEETQYF
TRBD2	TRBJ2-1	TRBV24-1	CATSASGGGNEQFF
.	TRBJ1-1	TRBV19	CAGKSQVNNTEAFF
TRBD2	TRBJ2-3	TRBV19	CASSLAGTDTQYF
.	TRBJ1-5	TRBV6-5	CASSPGTGGDQPQHF
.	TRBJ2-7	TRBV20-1	CSASRLPSYEQYF
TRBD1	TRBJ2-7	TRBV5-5	CASSLATGEQYF
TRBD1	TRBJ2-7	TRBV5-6	CASSFTGTGKAQQYF
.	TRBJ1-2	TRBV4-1	CASSQDGTQTQSGYTF
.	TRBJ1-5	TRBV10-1	CASSEESNQPQHF
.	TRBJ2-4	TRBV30	CAWSEEDIQYF
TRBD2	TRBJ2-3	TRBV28	CASSLSRSGSPDTQYF
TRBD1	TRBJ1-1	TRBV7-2	CASSLEQGFGAFF
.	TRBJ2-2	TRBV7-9	CASSLVRGELFF
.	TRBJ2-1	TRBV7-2	CASSFSRASNEQFF
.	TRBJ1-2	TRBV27	CASSLQGYGYTF